The 13 T cell receptor beta chains given below trace back to one sample, sequenced in a study of vaccination effects on CD4 cells after COVID-19 (dated by TCRdb to between 2021 and 2024). The antigens for these receptors are not known. Receptor libraries were prepared by the immunoSEQ multiplex PCR assay. This immuneACCESS table, as held by TCRdb, lists in-frame sequences with V and J called but not all clones. Of the missing ones, under half trace to an unresolved V gene in checked studies; the others have no known cause. This sample is represented by tens of thousands of clones; 73% of them were singletons. Of the sample, around 5% is held by the ten largest clones. In the ViraFEST assay, PBMC were stimulated with viral peptide pools, and antigen-specific CD4+ T cell clonotypes were then identified by expansion using TCR sequencing. After around eleven days of culture, CD4+ T cells were isolated with the EasySep CD4+ T cell isolation kit. Convalescent patients had PCR-confirmed SARS-CoV-2 infection between March and December 2020, before Alpha, Beta and Delta variants emerged in the United States.

This material consisted of CD4+ T cells from PBMCs cultured with HIV peptides, taken before COVID-19 vaccination. The sample's cell subset or site, from its label and the paper: HIV-1 Nef peptide pool negative control/reference culture. The receptors derive from a human donor who had a prior SARS-CoV-2 infection.

The gene calls are TRBV10-3 and TRBJ2-7; D is possibly TRBD1 or TRBD2 (5 bases each). Trimming left V 0 bases short and J 0 bases short, with 6 bases between. Germline V gene sequence: CDR1 ENHRY, CDR2 SYGVKD. The CDR3 contains 14 residues. The CDR3 reads CAISESGGSYEQYF. In DNA, the CDR3 is TGTGCCATCAGTGAGTCTGGGGGCTCCTACGAGCAGTACTTC.

The V call is TRBV7-2, the J call TRBJ2-7; D is possibly TRBD2 (5 bases). The germline V gene encodes CDR1 SGHTA and CDR2 FQGNSA. V lost 1 base, J lost 6 bases, and 13 bases lay in between. This CDR3 contains 14 residues. For the CDR3, the DNA is TGTGCCAGCAGCTTAGTTGGTAGCGTAGGCGAGCAGTACTTC. Its translation is CASSLVGSVGEQYF. Full variable domain (rest looked up from reference TRBV7-2 and TRBJ2-7): GAGVSQSPSNKVTEKGKDVELRCDPISGHTALYWYRQSLGQGLEFLIYFQGNSAPDKSGLPSDRFSAERTGGSVSTLTIQRTQQEDSAVYLCASSLVGSVGEQYFGPGTRLTVT.

This clone was seen a few times. V usage is TRBV11-3 and J usage is TRBJ2-7; tentative D call: TRBD1 (5 bases). Germline loops: CDR1 SGHNT, CDR2 YENEEA. V was clipped by 5 bases and J by 5 bases, with 13 bases between them. This CDR3 is 13 amino acids long. Here the CDR3 DNA reads TGTGCCAGCAGCACCTTGGTAGGGGACGAGCAGTACTTC. Translated, it gives CASSTLVGDEQYF.

CDR3 in DNA: TGTGCCAGCTCACAACCGGGACAGGGACCCGATGAGCAGTTCTTC. It specifies CASSQPGQGPDEQFF. The chain couples TRBV18 to TRBJ2-1; 9 bases are a match to TRBD1. The CDR3 spans 15 residues. Germline V gives CDR1 KGHSH, CDR2 LQKENI. The ends lost 4 bases at V and 8 bases at J; junction bases unmatched: 9.

The rearrangement joins TRBV11-3 to TRBJ1-1; D uncertain. CDR1 is SGHNT and CDR2 is YENEEA in the germline V gene. Trimming left V 1 base short and J 5 bases short, with 14 bases between. The CDR3 has 15 amino acids. CDR3: CASSLGPGPGTEAFF. CDR3 DNA sequence: TGTGCCAGCAGCTTAGGGCCGGGCCCTGGGACTGAAGCTTTCTTT.

V is TRBV10-3 and J is TRBJ1-2, with TRBD1 matching 7 bases. Germline V gene data show CDR1 as ENHRY and CDR2 as SYGVKD. V lost 10 bases, J lost 0 bases, and 8 bases stayed unmatched. The CDR3 spans 14 residues. CDR3 region: CATTGQAANYGYTF. The CDR3 DNA sequence: TGTGCCACCACTGGACAGGCCGCTAACTATGGCTACACCTTC.

This clone was seen only a few times. The V gene is TRBV18, the J gene TRBJ2-3; 7 bases are shared with TRBD1. Trimming at V came to 4 bases and at J to 2 bases, leaving 9 bases not matched to a gene. The CDR3 length is 16 residues. Germline CDR1 and CDR2: KGHSH and LQKENI. CDR3 DNA sequence: TGTGCCAGCTCACGCGACAGGGACCCTCACACAGATACGCAGTATTTT. Protein: CASSRDRDPHTDTQYF.

This sequence joins TRBV5-4 and TRBJ2-1; D is perhaps TRBD2 (6 bases). The V and J ends lost 4 bases and 1 base respectively, with 12 bases between them. This CDR3 region has 15 residues. The germline CDR1 and CDR2 sequences are SGHNT and YYREEE (reference sequence). The CDR3 spells CASSRDSRSYNEQFF. CDR3 coding DNA: TGTGCCAGCAGCAGGGACTCAAGATCCTACAATGAGCAGTTCTTC.

This clone was counted once. The rearrangement uses TRBV4-1 and TRBJ2-5; a possible D gene is TRBD2 (5 bases). Germline CDR1 reads MGHRA; CDR2 reads YSYEKL. The germline V and J ends were trimmed by 3 bases and 5 bases, with 13 bases remaining between them. The CDR3 is made up of 14 amino acids. CDR3 amino acids: CASSQFQQRETQYF. In nucleotides, the CDR3 is TGCGCCAGCAGCCAGTTTCAACAGCGGGAGACCCAGTACTTC.

V and J are TRBV18 and TRBJ1-1; the match to TRBD1 covers 7 bases. J was trimmed by 0 bases and V by 3 bases; bases with no gene match: 7. This CDR3 is 16 amino acids long. Germline V gene data show CDR1 as KGHSH and CDR2 as LQKENI. The CDR3 loop is CASSPTRGGLNTEAFF. CDR3 DNA: TGTGCCAGCTCACCGACCAGGGGGGGATTGAACACTGAAGCTTTCTTT.

The chain combines TRBV5-1 with TRBJ2-3; unclear D gene. Looked up from germline, CDR1 is SGHRS and CDR2 is YFSETQ. V was pared by 1 base and J by 6 bases, with 3 bases between. The CDR3 sequence is 11 residues long. The CDR3: CASSLSDTQYF. The CDR3 bases are TGCGCCAGCAGCTTGTCGGATACGCAGTATTTT.

This clone showed up just a few times. This chain joins TRBV7-3 and TRBJ2-3; 8 nucleotides line up with TRBD2. With 6 bases clipped from V and 2 bases from J, the junction kept 4 bases outside the gene matches. This CDR3 has 14 residues. CDR1 is SGHTA and CDR2 is FQGTGA in the germline V gene. DNA for the CDR3: TGTGCCAGCAGGGCGGGGGGTGCCACAGATACGCAGTATTTT. Encoded protein: CASRAGGATDTQYF.

The genes are TRBV11-3 and TRBJ2-3; D is uncertain. Germline V gene data show CDR1 as SGHNT and CDR2 as YENEEA. The ends were cut back, 5 bases at V and 5 bases at J, with 5 bases in the middle. The CDR3 totals 11 residues. Written as DNA, the CDR3 is TGTGCCAGCAGCGTGGGAGATACGCAGTATTTT. This gives the protein CASSVGDTQYF.